Below are 22 T cell receptor beta chains sequenced from a single sample in a study of blood T cell repertoires in COVID-19. Repertoires were generated with immunoSEQ multiplex PCR, while TCRdb's copy carries only in-frame clones and drops some. The sample holds 90,000 to 120,000 clones; 80% to 90% are singletons and the top ten take 32%. Specimen: peripheral blood. Receptor source: an elderly woman with acute or convalescent COVID-19.

V and J are TRBV6-5 and TRBJ1-1; tentatively, D is TRBD1 (5 bases). With 5 bases removed from V and 2 bases from J, the gap between germline ends came to 9 bases. This CDR3 region has 13 residues. Germline CDR1 is MNHEY and CDR2 is SVGAGI. DNA for the CDR3: TGTGCCAGCAGTCTCGACAGAAACACTGAAGCTTTCTTT. Amino acids: CASSLDRNTEAFF.

J is TRBJ1-1 and V is TRBV18, with TRBD1 matching over 7 bases. The junction had 7 bases not matched to a gene; V was cut back by 5 bases and J by 1 base. The CDR3 totals 15 residues. The V gene's germline CDR1 is KGHSH and CDR2 LQKENI. The CDR3 region has the DNA TGTGCCAGCTCATCTCGACAGGGACCGAACACTGAAGCTTTCTTT. This translates into CASSSRQGPNTEAFF.

This chain uses TRBV12-5 with TRBJ2-2, with 8 bases fitting TRBD1. The CDR3 has 14 amino acids. From germline, CDR1 is LGHNT and CDR2 FRNRAP. V was pared by 0 bases and J by 6 bases, with 0 bases of the junction left unmatched. The CDR3 protein is CASGLVTGAGELFF. In nucleotides, the CDR3 is TGTGCTAGTGGTTTGGTGACAGGGGCCGGGGAGCTGTTTTTT.

The V gene is TRBV7-9, the J gene TRBJ1-1, with 8 bases that match TRBD1. Germline lookup yields CDR1 SEHNR and CDR2 FQNEAQ (reference sequence). CDR3 length equals 15 residues. Losses at the gene ends were 5 bases for V and 3 bases for J; bases not matched to a gene: 8. The CDR3 loop reads CASSPWTGPDTEAFF. The CDR3 bases are TGTGCCAGCAGCCCCTGGACAGGGCCGGACACTGAAGCTTTCTTT.

The rearrangement joins TRBV9 to TRBJ2-3; 9 bases are shared with TRBD2. The CDR3 runs to 15 residues. The J segment lost 6 bases and the V segment lost 0 bases, leaving 5 bases of the junction unmatched. Germline lookup yields CDR1 SGDLS and CDR2 YYNGEE. In DNA form, the CDR3 reads TGTGCCAGCAGCGTAGTGGGACTAGCAGCGGATACGCAGTATTTT. It is translated as CASSVVGLAADTQYF.

The V call is TRBV18, the J call TRBJ1-1; a weak D match, TRBD1 (6 bases). Between the trimmed V and J ends, which lost 1 base and 4 bases, there was a span of 10 bases. CDR3 length equals 14 residues. CDR1 is KGHSH and CDR2 is LQKENI in the germline V gene. Here the CDR3 reads CASSPLLGGTEAFF. The CDR3 DNA reads as TGTGCCAGCTCACCACTACTAGGGGGCACTGAAGCTTTCTTT.

This rearrangement joins TRBV5-1 to TRBJ2-5; possible D gene TRBD2, 6 bases. Germline V gene sequence: CDR1 SGHRS, CDR2 YFSETQ. Trimming shortened V by 5 bases and J by 8 bases, and 13 bases separated the two germline ends. The CDR3 runs 12 residues. The CDR3 loop reads CASRPGEDTQYF. DNA of the CDR3: TGCGCCAGCAGGCCGGGGGAGGACACCCAGTACTTC.

This chain links TRBV2 with TRBJ1-2, with 7 bases aligning to TRBD1. This CDR3 region has 15 residues. Germline lookup yields CDR1 SNHLY and CDR2 FYNNEI. V trimming: 8 bases; J trimming: 4 bases; junction bases outside the gene matches: 13. This CDR3 reads CASPGGISNPYGYTF. DNA for the CDR3: TGTGCCAGCCCAGGGGGAATTTCAAATCCCTATGGCTACACCTTC.

The chain links TRBV19 to TRBJ1-1, with TRBD1 matching over 8 bases. The V gene's germline CDR1 is LNHDA and CDR2 SQIVND (reference sequence). The V segment lost 5 bases and the J segment 6 bases; nucleotides outside the gene matches: 11. This CDR3 has 15 residues. CDR3 nucleotide sequence: TGTGCCAGTAGTGTCCGGACAGGGACGGGTGCTGAAGCTTTCTTT. Amino acid sequence: CASSVRTGTGAEAFF.

The chain recombines TRBV9 with TRBJ1-2; 7 bases agree with TRBD1. The germline CDR1 and CDR2 sequences are SGDLS and YYNGEE. The CDR3 is made up of 14 amino acids. V trimming: 5 bases; J trimming: 4 bases; junction bases outside the gene matches: 8. In DNA form, the CDR3 reads TGTGCCAGCAGAGATACAGGGGCCGGCTATGGCTACACCTTC. Translating it yields CASRDTGAGYGYTF.

The rearrangement uses TRBV14 and TRBJ2-3; TRBD2 is a possible D gene (6 bases). CDR3 length equals 16 residues. The germline V gene encodes CDR1 SGHDN and CDR2 FVKESK. Trimming took 1 base from V and 2 from J, leaving 13 bases between them. The CDR3 region is CASSQVKGLSTDTQYF. Written as DNA, the CDR3 is TGTGCCAGCAGCCAAGTCAAGGGACTTTCCACAGATACGCAGTATTTT.

On this clone itself: The germline gene is not matched at one end of the junction; a read error may be the cause. This rearrangement joins TRBV4-3 to TRBJ2-7, with D unclear. CDR1 is LGHNA and CDR2 is YSLEER in the germline V gene. This CDR3 spans 14 amino acids. In DNA form, the CDR3 reads TGCGCCAGCAGCGAAGAGTGGGCGAACTACGAGCAGTACTTC. This codes for CASSEEWANYEQYF.

The rearrangement links TRBV15 to TRBJ1-2, with 7 bases identical to TRBD1. Germline V gene lookup returns CDR1 LNHNV and CDR2 YYDKDF (reference sequence). After removal of 2 bases from V and 4 bases from J, the junction contained 7 bases not matched to a gene. CDR3 size: 15 residues. CDR3 sequence (DNA): TGTGCCACCAGCAGACAATTGACAGGGAGCTATGGCTACACCTTC. It specifies CATSRQLTGSYGYTF.

This chain links TRBV6-5 with TRBJ2-7; the D gene is possibly TRBD1 (5 bases). Germline assignment: CDR1 MNHEY and CDR2 SVGAGI. The CDR3 has 14 residues. The V and J ends lost 6 bases and 0 bases respectively, with 12 bases between them. CDR3 bases: TGTGCCAGCAGCCCCAGGGTGCTCTCCTACGAGCAGTACTTC. It is translated as CASSPRVLSYEQYF.

The chain recombines TRBV12-3 or TRBV12-4 with TRBJ1-1, with a tentative D call TRBD1 (5 bases). The CDR3 runs to 13 residues. Trimming left V 3 bases short and J 3 bases short, with 8 bases between. Here the CDR3 DNA reads TGTGCCAGCAGTTTGAAAGGGGACACTGAAGCTTTCTTT. As protein: CASSLKGDTEAFF.

The chain links TRBV27 to TRBJ1-1, with D perhaps matching TRBD1 (6 bases). V dropped 3 bases and J dropped 4 bases, with 9 bases sitting between them. Germline loops: CDR1 MNHEY, CDR2 SMNVEV (reference sequence). This CDR3 has 13 residues. The DNA for the CDR3 is TGTGCCAGCAGTTTTGGGGGGGCCACTGAAGCTTTCTTT. It encodes CASSFGGATEAFF.

The rearrangement links TRBV6-2 or TRBV6-3 to TRBJ2-7, with a possible D match to TRBD1 (5 bases). Trimming left V 8 bases short and J 3 bases short, with 14 bases between. Germline V gene sequence: CDR1 MNHEY, CDR2 SVGEGT. The CDR3 has 13 residues. CDR3 amino acids: CASGRFQGYEQYF. The CDR3 nucleotides read TGTGCCAGCGGCCGATTTCAGGGCTACGAGCAGTACTTC.

The chain uses TRBV5-1 and TRBJ2-2, with 8 nucleotides matching TRBD2. V trimming: 3 bases; J trimming: 1 base; junction bases outside the gene matches: 2. The germline CDR1 and CDR2 sequences are SGHRS and YFSETQ. The CDR3 runs to 15 residues. DNA of the CDR3: TGCGCCAGCAGCTGGAGCGGGGGGAACACCGGGGAGCTGTTTTTT. Its protein is CASSWSGGNTGELFF.

The V call is TRBV13, the J call TRBJ1-3; D is possibly TRBD1 (6 bases). The CDR3 loop spans 16 amino acids. V lost 4 bases to trimming and J lost 0 bases, with 13 bases between them. Germline-derived CDR1 and CDR2 are PRHDT and FYEKMQ (reference sequence). This CDR3 is CASSSRQASSGNTIYF. The CDR3 DNA sequence: TGTGCCAGCAGCTCTCGACAGGCGAGCTCTGGAAACACCATATATTTT.

CDR3 region: CASSFGNTGELFF. The DNA for the CDR3 is TGTGCCAGCAGCTTCGGGAACACCGGGGAGCTGTTTTTT. The V and J genes are TRBV5-4 and TRBJ2-2; no reliable D call. Trimming took 2 bases from V and 1 from J, leaving 3 bases between them. The germline V gene encodes CDR1 SGHNT and CDR2 YYREEE (reference sequence). This CDR3 is 13 amino acids long.

The chain couples TRBV4-2 to TRBJ1-5; no clear D gene. With 1 base removed from V and 1 base from J, the gap between germline ends came to 2 bases. Germline V gene lookup returns CDR1 LGHNA and CDR2 YNFKEQ. This CDR3 has 13 residues. The CDR3 here is CASSQVSNQPQHF. CDR3 sequence (DNA): TGTGCCAGCAGCCAAGTAAGCAATCAGCCCCAGCATTTT.

V usage is TRBV6-5 and J usage is TRBJ2-7, with 7 positions matching TRBD1. Germline assignment: CDR1 MNHEY and CDR2 SVGAGI. V lost 4 bases and J lost 6; bases outside the gene matches: 3. The CDR3 runs to 12 residues. In DNA, the CDR3 is TGTGCCAGCAGTTCGACAGGGACCGAGCAGTACTTC. Translated: CASSSTGTEQYF.